Following are 17 T cell receptor beta chains from one sample sequenced in a study of blood T cells in healthy people across ages. Next came a second PCR, run for roughly 6 to 11 cycles, which used a sample-barcoded 5' primer along with a J-beta primer mix. One entry per CDR3 protein results from TCRdb running MiXCR on the 5' RACE reads. The sample contains about 800,000 distinct CDR3 sequences, approximately 25% of which appear only once. This sample also appeared in a second study, on T cells of mothers and their children.

Sequenced sample: blood. These receptors came from a boy aged 5-17 years in good health.

The chain has TRBV4-3 and TRBJ2-1; D is ambiguous. This CDR3 is built from 13 residues. Trimming cost V 0 bases and J 8 bases, with 8 bases left between them. CDR1 and CDR2 from the germline V gene are LGHNA and YSLEER. This CDR3 is CASSQDFADEQFF. In nucleotides, the CDR3 is TGCGCCAGCAGCCAAGATTTCGCGGATGAGCAGTTCTTC.

V usage is TRBV4-2 and J usage is TRBJ2-3; TRBD2 aligns across 11 bases. The CDR3 contains 15 residues. CDR1 is LGHNA and CDR2 is YNFKEQ in the germline V gene. The trim removed 8 bases at V and 5 bases at J, leaving 9 bases unmatched. CDR3 in amino acids: CASVDSGGAKDTQYF. The CDR3 DNA reads TGTGCCAGCGTTGATAGCGGGGGGGCCAAAGATACGCAGTATTTT.

This clonotype appeared a few times. The chain couples TRBV7-6 to TRBJ1-1; weak D call: TRBD1 (5 bases). CDR1 is SGHVS, CDR2 FNYEAQ, per germline. This CDR3 has 14 residues. Trimming took 5 bases from V and 6 from J, leaving 16 bases between them. CDR3 nucleotide sequence: TGTGCCAGCAGCACTCGGGGGAGGTCCGCTGAAGCTTTCTTT. Translation gives CASSTRGRSAEAFF.

This sequence joins TRBV7-2 and TRBJ2-1; perhaps D is TRBD1 or TRBD2 (5 bases each). CDR3 length: 16 residues. Deletions cut 2 bases from V and 2 bases from J, with 13 bases between. The germline gives CDR1 SGHTA, CDR2 FQGNSA. CDR3 amino acids: CASSLRGEGTYNEQFF. CDR3 DNA sequence: TGTGCCAGCAGCTTACGGGGAGAGGGGACCTACAATGAGCAGTTCTTC.

In this sample, this clonotype turned up a few times. J is TRBJ1-3 and V is TRBV28; D is undetermined. Germline V gene data show CDR1 as MDHEN and CDR2 as SYDVKM. The CDR3 is 11 amino acids. The ends were cut back, 10 bases at V and 6 bases at J, with 10 bases in the middle. CDR3 nucleotide sequence: TGTGCCACCGGTGAGACAAACACCATATATTTT. Translation: CATGETNTIYF.

This clonotype was observed at least ten times. DNA of the CDR3: TGTGCCAGCAGTCTCCGGGACAGGGGATATGGCTACACCTTC. Translating it yields CASSLRDRGYGYTF. The chain employs TRBV27 and TRBJ1-2, with 10 bases lining up with TRBD1. Germline CDR1 MNHEY, CDR2 SMNVEV (reference sequence). The J segment lost 5 bases and the V segment lost 5 bases, leaving 5 bases of the junction unmatched. There are 14 residues in the CDR3.

This chain links TRBV4-3 with TRBJ1-6; D is ambiguous. CDR1 and CDR2 from the germline V gene are LGHNA and YSLEER. V gave up 1 base and J gave up 4 bases, with 5 bases separating them. This CDR3 has 14 amino acids. The chain's CDR3 is CASSQVLYNSPLHF. The CDR3 nucleotides read TGCGCCAGCAGCCAAGTTCTGTATAATTCACCCCTCCACTTT.

The rearrangement uses TRBV13 and TRBJ2-7, with a tentative D call TRBD1 (5 bases). Germline CDR1 reads PRHDT; CDR2 reads FYEKMQ (reference sequence). The CDR3 runs 14 residues. Trimming took off 5 bases at V and 3 bases at J, with 14 bases between the two ends. DNA of the CDR3: TGTGCCAGCAGCCCTCTGACAGAAGACTACGAGCAGTACTTC. Translation gives CASSPLTEDYEQYF. The full variable domain, with the rest looked up from reference TRBV13 and TRBJ2-7, is AAGVIQSPRHLIKEKRETATLKCYPIPRHDTVYWYQQGPGQDPQFLISFYEKMQSDKGSIPDRFSAQQFSDYHSELNMSSLELGDSALYFCASSPLTEDYEQYFGPGTRLTVT.

The V call is TRBV30, the J call TRBJ2-5, with D uncertain. The J call could be wrong; TRBJ2-7 is a better fit for the DNA end. Germline-derived CDR1 and CDR2 are GTSNPN and SVGIG (reference sequence). The CDR3 spans 14 residues. The CDR3 protein is CAWTTQIGDYEQYF. In nucleotides, the CDR3 is TGTGCCTGGACTACCCAGATAGGAGACTACGAGCAGTACTTC.

This clonotype was counted many times. This CDR3 reads CASSEAETQYF. CDR3 bases: TGTGCCAGCAGTGAGGCGGAGACCCAGTACTTC. The gene calls are TRBV2 and TRBJ2-5; D gene uncertain. The CDR3 is made up of 11 amino acids. Germline CDR1 SNHLY, CDR2 FYNNEI. Trimming removed 3 bases at V and 5 bases at J, with 4 bases between. Drawing the rest from reference TRBV2 and TRBJ2-5, the complete variable domain is EPEVTQTPSHQVTQMGQEVILRCVPISNHLYFYWYRQILGQKVEFLVSFYNNEISEKSEIFDDQFSVERPDGSNFTLKIRSTKLEDSAMYFCASSEAETQYFGPGTRLLVL.

This clonotype has only a few counts. The rearrangement links TRBV7-3 to TRBJ2-2, with D possibly TRBD1 on 6 matching bases. The CDR3 runs to 15 residues. Germline V gene lookup returns CDR1 SGHTA and CDR2 FQGTGA. With 2 bases removed from V and 5 bases from J, the gap between germline ends came to 12 bases. CDR3 sequence reads: CASSLGTDRTGELFF. The CDR3 DNA reads TGTGCCAGCAGCTTAGGCACAGACAGGACCGGGGAGCTGTTTTTT.

This clonotype was seen more than once but under ten times. This chain links TRBV7-9 with TRBJ2-7; 7 bases line up with TRBD2. The germline gives CDR1 SEHNR, CDR2 FQNEAQ (reference sequence). There are 12 residues in the CDR3. Trimming took 8 bases from V and 3 from J; bases not matched to a gene: 4. In DNA, the CDR3 is TGTGCCAGCGGGAGGGGAGACTACGAGCAGTACTTC. Translating gives CASGRGDYEQYF.

The sample holds a few counts of this clonotype. The rearrangement uses TRBV28 and TRBJ1-1; D gene unclear. The CDR3 consists of 14 residues. Germline V gives CDR1 MDHEN, CDR2 SYDVKM. Deletions cut 0 bases from V and 1 base from J, with 6 bases between. CDR3 nucleotide sequence: TGTGCCAGCAGTTTATGGGAGGGGAACACTGAAGCTTTCTTT. It translates to CASSLWEGNTEAFF.

Only a few counts were recorded for this clonotype. The rearrangement links TRBV7-9 to TRBJ2-3, with D possibly called TRBD1 or TRBD2 (5 bases each). The germline V gene has CDR1 SEHNR and CDR2 FQNEAQ (reference sequence). The CDR3 length is 16 residues. The V and J ends lost 5 bases and 3 bases respectively, with 18 bases between them. DNA for the CDR3: TGTGCCAGCAGCCACGAAGTTGGGGGAATGACAGATACGCAGTATTTT. Encoded protein: CASSHEVGGMTDTQYF.

The sample holds many counts of this clonotype. Mismatch with germline at one junction end may stem from a read error. J is TRBJ2-1 and V is TRBV5-1, with 10 positions matching TRBD2. Germline V gene data show CDR1 as SGHRS and CDR2 as YFSETQ. This CDR3 comprises 15 residues. The DNA of the CDR3 is TGTGCCAGCAGTTTAGCGGGAGGCACCTACAATGAGCAGTTCTTC. The encoded protein is CASSLAGGTYNEQFF. Full variable domain (missing parts from reference TRBV5-1 and TRBJ2-1): KAGVTQTPRYLIKTRGQQVTLSCSPISGHRSVSWYQQTPGQGLQFLFEYFSETQRNKGNFPGRFSGRQFSNSRSEMNVSTLELGDSALYLCASSLAGGTYNEQFFGPGTRLTVL.

The chain combines TRBV2 with TRBJ2-1; TRBD1 or TRBD2 may be the D gene (5 bases each). The CDR3 extends over 15 amino acids. V was shortened by 1 base and J by 12 bases, with 19 bases between the two germline ends. From germline, CDR1 is SNHLY and CDR2 FYNNEI. The CDR3 coding sequence is TGTGCCAGCAGTGAAGAGTGGGGGTCCCCTCGGGGGCAGTTCTTC. Its protein is CASSEEWGSPRGQFF.

The chain uses TRBV29-1 and TRBJ2-1; 12 bases map to TRBD2. The CDR3 has 16 residues. V lost 3 bases, J lost 4 bases, and 7 bases stayed unmatched. Germline CDR1 reads SQVTM; CDR2 reads ANQGSEA. The CDR3 here is CSVDSSGRGTYNEQFF. CDR3 in DNA: TGCAGCGTTGATTCTAGCGGGAGGGGGACATACAATGAGCAGTTCTTC.